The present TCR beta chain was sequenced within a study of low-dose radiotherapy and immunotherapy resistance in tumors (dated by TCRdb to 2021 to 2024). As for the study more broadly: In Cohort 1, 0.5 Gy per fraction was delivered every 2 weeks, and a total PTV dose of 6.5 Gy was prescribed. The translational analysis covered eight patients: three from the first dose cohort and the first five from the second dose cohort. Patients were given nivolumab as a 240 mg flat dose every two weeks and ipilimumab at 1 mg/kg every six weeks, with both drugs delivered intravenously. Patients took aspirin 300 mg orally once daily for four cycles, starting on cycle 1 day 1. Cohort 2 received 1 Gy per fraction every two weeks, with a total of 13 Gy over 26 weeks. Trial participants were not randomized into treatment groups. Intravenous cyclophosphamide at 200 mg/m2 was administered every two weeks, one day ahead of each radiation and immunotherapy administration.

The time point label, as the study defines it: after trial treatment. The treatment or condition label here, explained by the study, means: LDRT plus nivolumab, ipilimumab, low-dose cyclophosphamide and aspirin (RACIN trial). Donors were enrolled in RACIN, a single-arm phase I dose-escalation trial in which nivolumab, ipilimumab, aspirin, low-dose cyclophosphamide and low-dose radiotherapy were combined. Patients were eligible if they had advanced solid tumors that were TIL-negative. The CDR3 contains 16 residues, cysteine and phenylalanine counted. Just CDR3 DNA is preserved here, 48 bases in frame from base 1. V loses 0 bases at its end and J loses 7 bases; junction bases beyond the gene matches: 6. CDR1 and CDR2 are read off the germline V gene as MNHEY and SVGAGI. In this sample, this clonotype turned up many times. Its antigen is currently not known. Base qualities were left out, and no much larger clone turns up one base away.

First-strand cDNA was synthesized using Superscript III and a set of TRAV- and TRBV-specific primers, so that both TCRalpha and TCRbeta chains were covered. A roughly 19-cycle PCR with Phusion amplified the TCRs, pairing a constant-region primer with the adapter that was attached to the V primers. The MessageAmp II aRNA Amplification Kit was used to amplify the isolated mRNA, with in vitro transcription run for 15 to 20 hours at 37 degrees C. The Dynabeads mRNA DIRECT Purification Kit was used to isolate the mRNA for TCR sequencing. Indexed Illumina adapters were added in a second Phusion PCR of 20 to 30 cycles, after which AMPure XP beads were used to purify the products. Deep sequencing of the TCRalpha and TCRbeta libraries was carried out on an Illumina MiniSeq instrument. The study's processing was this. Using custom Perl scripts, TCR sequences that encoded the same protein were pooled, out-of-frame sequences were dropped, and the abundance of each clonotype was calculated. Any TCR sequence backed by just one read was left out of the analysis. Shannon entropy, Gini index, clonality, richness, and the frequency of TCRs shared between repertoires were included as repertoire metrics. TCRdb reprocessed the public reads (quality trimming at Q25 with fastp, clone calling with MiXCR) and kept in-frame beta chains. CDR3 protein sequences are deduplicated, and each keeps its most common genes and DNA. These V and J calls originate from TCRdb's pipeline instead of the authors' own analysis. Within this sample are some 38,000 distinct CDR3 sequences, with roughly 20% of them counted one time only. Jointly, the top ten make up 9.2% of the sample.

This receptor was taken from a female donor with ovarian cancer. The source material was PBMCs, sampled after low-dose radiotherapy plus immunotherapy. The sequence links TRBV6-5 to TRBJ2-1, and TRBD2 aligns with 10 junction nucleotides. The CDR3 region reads CASSYSSVSGRNEQFF. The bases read TGTGCCAGCAGTTACTCGAGTGTTAGCGGGAGGAATGAGCAGTTCTTC.